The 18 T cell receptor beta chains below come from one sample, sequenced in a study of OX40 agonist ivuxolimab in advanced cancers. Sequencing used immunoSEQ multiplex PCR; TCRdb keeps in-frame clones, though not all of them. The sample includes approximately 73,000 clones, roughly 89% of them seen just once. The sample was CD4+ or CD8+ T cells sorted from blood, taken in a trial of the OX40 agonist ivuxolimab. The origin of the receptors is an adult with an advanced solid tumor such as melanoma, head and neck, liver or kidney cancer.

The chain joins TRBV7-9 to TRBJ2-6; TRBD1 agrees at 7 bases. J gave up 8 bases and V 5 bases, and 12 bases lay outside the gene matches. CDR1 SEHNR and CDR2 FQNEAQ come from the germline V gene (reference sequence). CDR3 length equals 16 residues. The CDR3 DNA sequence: TGTGCCAGCAGCCCCAGGGGGTCCCAAGGAACCAACGTCCTGACTTTC. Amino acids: CASSPRGSQGTNVLTF.

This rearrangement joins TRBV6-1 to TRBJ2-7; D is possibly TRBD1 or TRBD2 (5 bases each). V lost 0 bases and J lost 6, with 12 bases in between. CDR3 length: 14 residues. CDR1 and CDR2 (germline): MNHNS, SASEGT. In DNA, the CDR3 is TGTGCCAGCAGTGAAGCGCTAGGGACGGCCGAGCAGTACTTC. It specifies CASSEALGTAEQYF.

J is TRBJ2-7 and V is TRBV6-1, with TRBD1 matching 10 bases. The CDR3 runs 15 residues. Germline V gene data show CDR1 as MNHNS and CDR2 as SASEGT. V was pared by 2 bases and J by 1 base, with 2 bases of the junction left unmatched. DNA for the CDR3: TGTGCCAGCAGTGAACCGGGACAGGGGTCCTACGAGCAGTACTTC. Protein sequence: CASSEPGQGSYEQYF.

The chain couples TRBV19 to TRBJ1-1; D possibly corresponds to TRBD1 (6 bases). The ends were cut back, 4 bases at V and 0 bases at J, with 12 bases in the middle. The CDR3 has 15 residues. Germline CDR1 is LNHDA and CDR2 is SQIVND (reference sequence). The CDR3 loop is CASSTPQGMNTEAFF. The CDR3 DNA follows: TGTGCCAGTAGTACGCCACAGGGAATGAACACTGAAGCTTTCTTT.

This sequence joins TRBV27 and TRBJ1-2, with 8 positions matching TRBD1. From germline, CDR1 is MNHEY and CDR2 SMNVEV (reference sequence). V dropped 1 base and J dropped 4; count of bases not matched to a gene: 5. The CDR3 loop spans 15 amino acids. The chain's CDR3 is CASSLYRTGSYGYTF. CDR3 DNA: TGTGCCAGCAGTTTATATAGGACAGGGTCCTATGGCTACACCTTC.

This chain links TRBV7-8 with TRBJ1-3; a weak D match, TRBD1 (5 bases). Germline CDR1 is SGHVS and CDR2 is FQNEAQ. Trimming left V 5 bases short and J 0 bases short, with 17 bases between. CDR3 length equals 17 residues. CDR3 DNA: TGTGCCAGCAGCCCGGGGGGTGGGAGGTCCTCTGGAAACACCATATATTTT. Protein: CASSPGGGRSSGNTIYF.

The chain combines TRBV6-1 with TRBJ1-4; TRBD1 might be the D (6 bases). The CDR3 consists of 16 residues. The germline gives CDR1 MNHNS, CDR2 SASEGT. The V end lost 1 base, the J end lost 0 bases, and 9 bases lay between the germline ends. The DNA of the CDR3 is TGTGCCAGCAGTGAAGTACACAGGGCAACTAATGAAAAACTGTTTTTT. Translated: CASSEVHRATNEKLFF.

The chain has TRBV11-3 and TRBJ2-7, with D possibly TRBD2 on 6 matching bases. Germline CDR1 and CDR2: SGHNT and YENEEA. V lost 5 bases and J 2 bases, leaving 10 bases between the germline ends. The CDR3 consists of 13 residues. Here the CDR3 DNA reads TGTGCCAGCAGCGAGGCGGGAACCTACGAGCAGTACTTC. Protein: CASSEAGTYEQYF.

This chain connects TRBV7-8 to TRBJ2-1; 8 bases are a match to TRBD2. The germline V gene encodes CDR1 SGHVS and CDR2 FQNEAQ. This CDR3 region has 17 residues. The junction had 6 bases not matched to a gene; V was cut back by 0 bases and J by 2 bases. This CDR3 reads CASSLARPGRAYNEQFF. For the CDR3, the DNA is TGTGCCAGCAGCTTAGCGAGGCCCGGGAGGGCCTACAATGAGCAGTTCTTC.

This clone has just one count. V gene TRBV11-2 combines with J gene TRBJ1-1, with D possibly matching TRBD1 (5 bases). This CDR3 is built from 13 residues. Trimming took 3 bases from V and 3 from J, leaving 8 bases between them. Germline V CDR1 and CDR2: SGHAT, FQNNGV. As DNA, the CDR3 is TGTGCCAGCAGCTTGGGGGAGGACACTGAAGCTTTCTTT. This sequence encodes CASSLGEDTEAFF.

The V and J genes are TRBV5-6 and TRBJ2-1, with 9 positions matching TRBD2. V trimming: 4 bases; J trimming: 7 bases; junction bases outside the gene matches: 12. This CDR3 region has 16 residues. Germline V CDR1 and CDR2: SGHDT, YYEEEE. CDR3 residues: CASSNKLSGSWNEQFF. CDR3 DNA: TGTGCCAGCAGCAACAAGCTTAGCGGGAGTTGGAATGAGCAGTTCTTC.

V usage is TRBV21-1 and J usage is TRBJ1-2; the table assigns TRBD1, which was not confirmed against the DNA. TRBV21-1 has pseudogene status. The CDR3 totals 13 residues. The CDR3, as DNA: TGTGCCAGCAGCAACACAGGTTTTCGGGGCTACACCTTC. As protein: CASSNTGFRGYTF.

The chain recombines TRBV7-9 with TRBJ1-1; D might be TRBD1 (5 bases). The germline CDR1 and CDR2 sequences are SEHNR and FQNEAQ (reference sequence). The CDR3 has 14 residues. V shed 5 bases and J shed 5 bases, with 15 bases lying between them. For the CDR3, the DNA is TGTGCCAGCAGCCACAGTGGGGGGGTTACTGAAGCTTTCTTT. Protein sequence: CASSHSGGVTEAFF.

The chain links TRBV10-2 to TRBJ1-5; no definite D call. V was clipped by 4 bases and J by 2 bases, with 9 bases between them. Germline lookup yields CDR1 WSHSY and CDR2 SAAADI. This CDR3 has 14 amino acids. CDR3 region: CASSGREGNQPQHF. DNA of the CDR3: TGCGCCAGCAGTGGGAGGGAGGGCAATCAGCCCCAGCATTTT.

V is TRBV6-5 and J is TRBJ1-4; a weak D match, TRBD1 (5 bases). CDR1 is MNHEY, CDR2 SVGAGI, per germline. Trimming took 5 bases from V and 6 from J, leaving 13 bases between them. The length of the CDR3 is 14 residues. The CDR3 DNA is TGTGCCAGCAGTCCAGGGATGTGGGATGAAAAACTGTTTTTT. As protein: CASSPGMWDEKLFF.

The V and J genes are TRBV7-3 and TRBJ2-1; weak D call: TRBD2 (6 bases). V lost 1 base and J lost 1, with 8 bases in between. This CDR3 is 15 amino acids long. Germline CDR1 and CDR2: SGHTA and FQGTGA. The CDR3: CASSLIRGSYNEQFF. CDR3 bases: TGTGCCAGCAGCTTAATCCGGGGGTCCTACAATGAGCAGTTCTTC.

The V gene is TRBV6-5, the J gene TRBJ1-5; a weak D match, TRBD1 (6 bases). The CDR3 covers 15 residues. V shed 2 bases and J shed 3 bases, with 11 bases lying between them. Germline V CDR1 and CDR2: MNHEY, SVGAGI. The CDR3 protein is CASSYGRGYNQPQHF. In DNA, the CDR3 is TGTGCCAGCAGTTACGGCAGGGGTTACAATCAGCCCCAGCATTTT.

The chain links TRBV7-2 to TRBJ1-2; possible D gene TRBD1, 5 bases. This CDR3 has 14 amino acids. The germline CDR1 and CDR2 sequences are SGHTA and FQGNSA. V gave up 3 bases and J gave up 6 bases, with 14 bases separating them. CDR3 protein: CASSFRGRVNGYTF. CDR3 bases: TGTGCCAGCAGCTTCCGGGGCCGCGTAAATGGCTACACCTTC.